In its sample, the clone carrying this TCR beta chain is medium-sized. Antigen specificity is unknown. This sample was included in a study of T-cell memory formation after mild COVID-19. General study points: Later expanders leaned CD4+, whereas clones that contracted between day 15 and 85 were balanced CD4/CD8. Clones which contracted sat mainly in CM and EM if CD4+, and in EMRA if CD8+. Cross-reactive memory apparently joined, as some responding clones appeared in pre-infection memory.

The CDR3 spans 14 residues. V gave up 2 bases and J gave up 8 bases; unmatched junction bases: 3. CDR1 SGHVS and CDR2 FNYEAQ come from the germline V gene. One entry per CDR3 protein, called by TCRdb with MiXCR from the 5' RACE reads. The data show 55,000 to 65,000 distinct CDR3 sequences, with 8% to 10% seen just once and 0.9% to 1.5% held by the top ten. V gene TRBV7-6 combines with J gene TRBJ2-1, with 10 bases fitting TRBD1. This sequence was found in a man younger than 30 who had mild COVID-19 (a few samples of this study predate the infection). Cell type and time point are not known. The sample taken for sequencing was PBMCs or a T cell subset sorted from them (not recorded which). This chain's CDR3 is CASSLRQGAYEQFF. CDR3 nucleotides: TGTGCCAGCAGCTTAAGACAGGGGGCCTATGAGCAGTTCTTC.